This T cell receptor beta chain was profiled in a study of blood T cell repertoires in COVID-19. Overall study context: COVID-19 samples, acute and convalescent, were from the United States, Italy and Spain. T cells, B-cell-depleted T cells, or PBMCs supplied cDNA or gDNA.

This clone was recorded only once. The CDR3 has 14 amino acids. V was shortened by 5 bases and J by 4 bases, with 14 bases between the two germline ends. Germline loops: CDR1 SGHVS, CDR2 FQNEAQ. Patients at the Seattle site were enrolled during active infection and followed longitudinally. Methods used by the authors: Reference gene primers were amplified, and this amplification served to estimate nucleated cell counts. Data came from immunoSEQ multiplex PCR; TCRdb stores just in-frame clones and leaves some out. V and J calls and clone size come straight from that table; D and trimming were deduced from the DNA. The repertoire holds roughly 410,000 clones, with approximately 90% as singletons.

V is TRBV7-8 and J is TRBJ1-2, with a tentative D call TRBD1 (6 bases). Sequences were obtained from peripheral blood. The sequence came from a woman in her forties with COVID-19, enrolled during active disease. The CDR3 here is CASSQGGGAYGYTF. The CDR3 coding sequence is TGTGCCAGCAGCCAAGGGGGGGGCGCCTATGGCTACACCTTC.